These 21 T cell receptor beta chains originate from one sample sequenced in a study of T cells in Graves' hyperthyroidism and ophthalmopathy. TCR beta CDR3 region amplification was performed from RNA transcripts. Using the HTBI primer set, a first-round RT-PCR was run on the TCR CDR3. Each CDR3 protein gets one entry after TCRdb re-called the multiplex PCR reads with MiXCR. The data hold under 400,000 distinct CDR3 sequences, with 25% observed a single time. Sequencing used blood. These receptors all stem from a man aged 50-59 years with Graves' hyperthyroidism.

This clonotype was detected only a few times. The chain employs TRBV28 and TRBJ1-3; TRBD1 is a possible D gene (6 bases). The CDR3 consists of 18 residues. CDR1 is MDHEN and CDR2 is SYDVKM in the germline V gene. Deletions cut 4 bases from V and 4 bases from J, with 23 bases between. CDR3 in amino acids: CASSSDRWEGVPGNTIYF. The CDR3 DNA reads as TGTGCCAGCAGTTCTGACAGGTGGGAAGGAGTACCCGGAAACACCATATATTTT.

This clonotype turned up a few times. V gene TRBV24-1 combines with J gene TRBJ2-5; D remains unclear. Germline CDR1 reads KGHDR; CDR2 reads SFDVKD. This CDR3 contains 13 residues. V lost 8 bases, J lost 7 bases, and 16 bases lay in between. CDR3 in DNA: TGTGCCACCAAGGAGACAAACACGGGGACCCAGTACTTC. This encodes CATKETNTGTQYF.

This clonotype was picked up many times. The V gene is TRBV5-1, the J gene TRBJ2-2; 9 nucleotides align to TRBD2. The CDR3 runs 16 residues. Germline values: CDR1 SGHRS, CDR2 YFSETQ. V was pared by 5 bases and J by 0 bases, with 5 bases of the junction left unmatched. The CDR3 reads CASSFSGSANTGELFF. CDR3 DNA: TGCGCCAGCAGTTTTAGCGGGAGTGCGAACACCGGGGAGCTGTTTTTT.

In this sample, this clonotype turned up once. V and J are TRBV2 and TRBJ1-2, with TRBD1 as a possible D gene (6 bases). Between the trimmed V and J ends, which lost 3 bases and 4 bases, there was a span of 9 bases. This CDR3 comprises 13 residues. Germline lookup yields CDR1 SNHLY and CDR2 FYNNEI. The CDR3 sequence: CASSEGAIYGYTF. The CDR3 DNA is TGTGCCAGCAGTGAGGGGGCGATCTATGGCTACACCTTC.

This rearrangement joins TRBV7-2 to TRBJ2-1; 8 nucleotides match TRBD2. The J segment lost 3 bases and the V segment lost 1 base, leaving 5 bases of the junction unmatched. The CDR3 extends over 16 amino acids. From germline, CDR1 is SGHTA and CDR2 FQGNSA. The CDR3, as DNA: TGTGCCAGCAGCTTAGGAGGTAGCGGGAACTACAATGAGCAGTTCTTC. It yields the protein CASSLGGSGNYNEQFF.

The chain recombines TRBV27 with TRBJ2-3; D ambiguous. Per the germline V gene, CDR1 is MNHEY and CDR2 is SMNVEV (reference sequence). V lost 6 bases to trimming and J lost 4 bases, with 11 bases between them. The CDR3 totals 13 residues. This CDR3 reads CASRSVDSDTQYF. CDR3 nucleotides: TGTGCCAGCAGGTCAGTCGATTCAGATACGCAGTATTTT.

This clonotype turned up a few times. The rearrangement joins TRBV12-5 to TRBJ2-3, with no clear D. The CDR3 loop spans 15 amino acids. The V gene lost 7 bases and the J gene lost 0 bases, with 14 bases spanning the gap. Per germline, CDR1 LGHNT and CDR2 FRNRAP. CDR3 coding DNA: TGTGCTAGTGCCCCGGGCCGGCAGAGCACAGATACGCAGTATTTT. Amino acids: CASAPGRQSTDTQYF.

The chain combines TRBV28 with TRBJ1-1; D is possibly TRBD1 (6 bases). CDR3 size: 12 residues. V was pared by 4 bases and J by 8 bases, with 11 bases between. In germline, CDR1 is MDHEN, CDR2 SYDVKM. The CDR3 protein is CASSYRGIEAFF. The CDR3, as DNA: TGTGCCAGCAGTTATAGGGGGATAGAAGCTTTCTTT. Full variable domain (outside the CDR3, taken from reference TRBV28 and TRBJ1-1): DVKVTQSSRYLVKRTGEKVFLECVQDMDHENMFWYRQDPGLGLRLIYFSYDVKMKEKGDIPEGYSVSREKKERFSLILESASTNQTSMYLCASSYRGIEAFFGQGTRLTVV.

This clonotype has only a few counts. The CDR3 loop reads CASSPVGNGEQYF. The CDR3 region has the DNA TGTGCCAGCTCACCTGTAGGGAACGGCGAGCAGTACTTC. The chain carries TRBV18 and TRBJ2-7; no reliable D call. Per germline, CDR1 KGHSH and CDR2 LQKENI. CDR3 size: 13 residues. Between the trimmed V and J ends, which lost 3 bases and 6 bases, there was a span of 12 bases.

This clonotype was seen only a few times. CDR3 bases: TGTGCCAGCAGTTCAGACACAATCTATGGCTACACCTTC. It translates to CASSSDTIYGYTF. The genes are TRBV6-1 and TRBJ1-2, with D uncertain. The CDR3 spans 13 residues. V was cut by 5 bases and J by 4 bases, with 11 bases left in between. The germline CDR1 and CDR2 sequences are MNHNS and SASEGT.

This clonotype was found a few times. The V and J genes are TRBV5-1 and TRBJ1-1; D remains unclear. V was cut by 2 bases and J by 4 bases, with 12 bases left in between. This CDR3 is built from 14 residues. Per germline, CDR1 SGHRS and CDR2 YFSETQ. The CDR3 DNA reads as TGCGCCAGCAGCTTAGAGGGTAGGAGCACTGAAGCTTTCTTT. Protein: CASSLEGRSTEAFF.

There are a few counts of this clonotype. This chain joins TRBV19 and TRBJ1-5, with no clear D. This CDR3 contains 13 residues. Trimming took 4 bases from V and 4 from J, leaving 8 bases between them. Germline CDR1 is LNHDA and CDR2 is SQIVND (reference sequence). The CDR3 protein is CASSTRPNQPQHF. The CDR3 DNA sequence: TGTGCCAGTAGTACCCGGCCTAATCAGCCCCAGCATTTT.

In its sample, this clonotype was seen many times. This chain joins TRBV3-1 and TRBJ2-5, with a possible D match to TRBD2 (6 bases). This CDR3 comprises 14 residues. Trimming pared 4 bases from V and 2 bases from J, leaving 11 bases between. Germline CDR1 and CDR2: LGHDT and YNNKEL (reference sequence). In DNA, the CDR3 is TGTGCCAGCAGCCCCCGGGGGTTTCAAGAGACCCAGTACTTC. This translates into CASSPRGFQETQYF.

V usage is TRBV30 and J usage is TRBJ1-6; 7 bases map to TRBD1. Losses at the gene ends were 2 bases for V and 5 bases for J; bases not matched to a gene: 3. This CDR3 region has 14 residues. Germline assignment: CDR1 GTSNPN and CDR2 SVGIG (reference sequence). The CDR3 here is CAWSSGGDNSPLHF. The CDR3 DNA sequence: TGTGCCTGGAGTTCAGGGGGGGATAATTCACCCCTCCACTTT. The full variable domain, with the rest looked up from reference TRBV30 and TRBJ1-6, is SQTIHQWPATLVQPVGSPLSLECTVEGTSNPNLYWYRQAAGRGLQLLFYSVGIGQISSEVPQNLSASRPQDRQFILSSKKLLLSDSGFYLCAWSSGGDNSPLHFGNGTRLTVT.

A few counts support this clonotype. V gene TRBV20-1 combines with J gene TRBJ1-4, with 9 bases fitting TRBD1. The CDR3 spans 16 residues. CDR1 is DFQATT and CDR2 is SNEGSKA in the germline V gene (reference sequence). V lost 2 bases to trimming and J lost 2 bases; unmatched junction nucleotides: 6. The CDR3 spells CSARNTGGATNEKLFF. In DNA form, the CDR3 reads TGCAGTGCTAGAAATACAGGGGGCGCGACTAATGAAAAACTGTTTTTT.

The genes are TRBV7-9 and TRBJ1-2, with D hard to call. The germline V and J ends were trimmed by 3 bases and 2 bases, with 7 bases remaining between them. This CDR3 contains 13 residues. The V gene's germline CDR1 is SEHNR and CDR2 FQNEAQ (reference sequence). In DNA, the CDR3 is TGTGCCAGCAGCTTGGGCAACAACTATGGCTACACCTTC. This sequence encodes CASSLGNNYGYTF.

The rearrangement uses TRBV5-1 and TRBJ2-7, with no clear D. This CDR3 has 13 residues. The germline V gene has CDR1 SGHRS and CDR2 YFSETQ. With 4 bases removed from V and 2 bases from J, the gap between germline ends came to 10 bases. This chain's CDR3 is CASSRQAPYEQYF. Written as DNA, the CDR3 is TGCGCCAGCAGCCGCCAAGCCCCCTACGAGCAGTACTTC. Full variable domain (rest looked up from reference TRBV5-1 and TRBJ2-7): KAGVTQTPRYLIKTRGQQVTLSCSPISGHRSVSWYQQTPGQGLQFLFEYFSETQRNKGNFPGRFSGRQFSNSRSEMNVSTLELGDSALYLCASSRQAPYEQYFGPGTRLTVT.

CDR3 coding DNA: TGTGCCAGTAGTATCCCTAGCGGTCTCACAGATACGCAGTATTTT. It specifies CASSIPSGLTDTQYF. V and J are TRBV19 and TRBJ2-3; 7 nucleotides line up with TRBD2. The CDR3 is 15 residues long. The junction had 5 bases not matched to a gene; V was cut back by 3 bases and J by 2 bases. The germline gives CDR1 LNHDA, CDR2 SQIVND (reference sequence).

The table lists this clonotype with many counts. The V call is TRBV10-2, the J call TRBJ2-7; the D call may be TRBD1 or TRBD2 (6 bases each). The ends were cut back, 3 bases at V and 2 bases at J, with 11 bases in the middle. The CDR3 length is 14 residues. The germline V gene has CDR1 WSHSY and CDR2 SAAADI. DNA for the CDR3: TGCGCCAGCAGTGAAGGGGGGCTAACCTACGAGCAGTACTTC. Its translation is CASSEGGLTYEQYF.

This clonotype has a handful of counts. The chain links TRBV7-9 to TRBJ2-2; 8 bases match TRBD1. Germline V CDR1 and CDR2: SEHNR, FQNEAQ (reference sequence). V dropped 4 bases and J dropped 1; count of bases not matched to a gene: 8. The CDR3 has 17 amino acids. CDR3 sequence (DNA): TGTGCCAGCAGCTCATACCGGACAGGGATGAACACCGGGGAGCTGTTTTTT. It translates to CASSSYRTGMNTGELFF.

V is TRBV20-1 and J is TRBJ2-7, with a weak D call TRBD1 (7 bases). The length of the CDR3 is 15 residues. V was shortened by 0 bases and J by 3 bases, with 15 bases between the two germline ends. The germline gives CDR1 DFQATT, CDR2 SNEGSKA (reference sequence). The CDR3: CSARDSEGAFYEQYF. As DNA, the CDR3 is TGCAGTGCTAGAGATTCGGAGGGGGCATTCTACGAGCAGTACTTC.